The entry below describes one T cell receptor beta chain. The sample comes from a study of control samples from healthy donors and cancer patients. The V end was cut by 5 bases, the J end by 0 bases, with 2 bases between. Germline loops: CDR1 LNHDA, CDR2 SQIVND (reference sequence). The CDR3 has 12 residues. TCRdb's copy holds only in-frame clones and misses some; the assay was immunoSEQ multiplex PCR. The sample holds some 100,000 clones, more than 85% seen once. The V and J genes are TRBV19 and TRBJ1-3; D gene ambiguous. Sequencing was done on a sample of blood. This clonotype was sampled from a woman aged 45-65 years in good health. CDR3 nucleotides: TGTGCCAGTAGTTTCTCTGGAAACACCATATATTTT. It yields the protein CASSFSGNTIYF.